This TCR beta chain was captured by sequencing in a study of shared clonotypes between healthy human individuals. At the level of the study: Each donor's CD8 memory used one plate, CD8 naive two, each CD4 subset three.

This CDR3 is 14 amino acids long. Germline values: CDR1 SGHVS, CDR2 FNYEAQ. V shed 5 bases, J shed 5 bases, and the junction held 6 bases outside the gene matches. CD8 cells regarded as naive lacked CD45RO, were positively chosen for CCR7, and omitted terminally differentiated effector memory CD45RA+ cells. Whole-study findings and limits: Incomplete sequencing of sorted subsets was indicated by rarefaction despite large depth.

A deep-level run was used for the assay. The protocol was immunoSEQ multiplex PCR, while the TCRdb copy is restricted to in-frame clones and leaves out a portion. The top ten hold 1% to 1.5% of the sample, which has some 1,900,000 clones, around 96% seen once. Turning to this clone: Its antigen is not known.

The sequence came from a man between 18 and 35 years old in good health. Sequencing was carried out using naive CD8+ T cells sorted from blood. The chain uses TRBV7-6 and TRBJ1-1; 9 bases are shared with TRBD1. The chain's CDR3 is CASSEQGAPTEAFF. CDR3 bases: TGTGCCAGCAGCGAACAGGGGGCGCCTACTGAAGCTTTCTTT.